One and the same sample provided the 6 T cell receptor beta chains below, sequenced in a study of T cells in women clearing cervical HPV infection. Method: immunoSEQ multiplex PCR; TCRdb's copy keeps in-frame clones and lacks some. Its clone listing holds 20,000 to 25,000 clones. Sequenced material: blood buffy coat. Receptor source: a woman between 18 and 70 years old with a cervical HPV16 infection that either progressed to CIN3+ or cleared (not recorded which).

Regarding this clone: The read stops 3 residues short of the end of the CDR3; the missing end is completed from the germline J gene. This chain joins TRBV20-1 and TRBJ2-3, with TRBD2 matching 12 bases. Trimming at V came to 0 bases and at J to 6 bases, leaving 4 bases not matched to a gene. CDR1 and CDR2 from the germline V gene are DFQATT and SNEGSKA (reference sequence). The CDR3 is 15 amino acids. The CDR3 bases that were read are TGCAGTGCTAGAGACCTAGCGGGAGGGGCCGATACG. This gives the protein CSARDLAGGADT. The complete CDR3 reads CSARDLAGGADTQYF.

Details on this clone: The read comes to an end 3 residues before the CDR3 does, leaving the germline J gene to fill in the end. This sequence joins TRBV15 and TRBJ2-3; 13 bases are shared with TRBD2. The V and J ends lost 0 bases and 0 bases, in that order; junction bases with no gene match: 9. Germline CDR1 reads LNHNV; CDR2 reads YYDKDF (reference sequence). The CDR3 is made up of 20 amino acids. CDR3 DNA (partial): TGTGCCACCAGCAGAGACCTGGGGACTAGCGGGATATCTAGCACAGATACG. Translation: CATSRDLGTSGISSTDT. The entire CDR3 is CATSRDLGTSGISSTDTQYF.

In the case of this clone: The sequence runs out 3 residues before the end of the CDR3; the remainder is reconstructed from the germline J gene. V usage is TRBV7-9 and J usage is TRBJ2-1; 12 nucleotides align to TRBD2. The CDR3 extends over 15 amino acids. Losses at the gene ends were 8 bases for V and 9 bases for J; bases not matched to a gene: 11. From germline, CDR1 is SEHNR and CDR2 FQNEAQ (reference sequence). CDR3 loop: CASRPGLAGRGEQFF. The part of the CDR3 DNA that was read is TGTGCCAGCCGTCCGGGACTAGCGGGTAGAGGTGAG.

Of note for this clone: The read terminates 3 residues ahead of where the CDR3 ends, so the germline J gene completes it. The chain is built from TRBV11-2 and TRBJ2-5; 8 nucleotides match TRBD1. CDR1 and CDR2 from the germline V gene are SGHAT and FQNNGV. The ends lost 2 bases at V and 5 bases at J; junction bases unmatched: 7. The CDR3 loop spans 15 amino acids. The part of the CDR3 DNA that was read is TGTGCCAGCAGCTTACAGGGGGCGTACCGGGAGACC. Protein: CASSLQGAYRET. The CDR3 as a whole reads CASSLQGAYRETQYF.

Remarks on this clone: Sequencing ends 3 residues short of the CDR3 end; the germline J gene provides the rest. V usage is TRBV10-3 and J usage is TRBJ2-7, with 9 nucleotides matching TRBD1. The germline V gene encodes CDR1 ENHRY and CDR2 SYGVKD. Germline trimming cut 11 bases from V and 6 bases from J; bases unmatched to any gene: 5. The CDR3 is made up of 11 amino acids. The CDR3 protein is CAAGQGVEQYF. The CDR3 bases that were read are TGTGCCGCGGGACAGGGAGTCGAG.

On this clone itself: From the germline J gene comes the end of the CDR3, since the read stops 3 residues before it. The V call is TRBV5-4, the J call TRBJ2-2, with 9 positions matching TRBD2. This CDR3 region has 15 residues. Germline lookup yields CDR1 SGHNT and CDR2 YYREEE (reference sequence). The trim removed 4 bases at V and 7 bases at J, leaving 8 bases unmatched. CDR3 DNA (partial): TGTGCCAGCAGCCCCGGGACTAGCAAGGGCGGGGAG. It codes for CASSPGTSKGGE. The entire CDR3 sequence reads CASSPGTSKGGELFF. The full variable domain, in which reference TRBV5-4 and TRBJ2-2 provide the parts outside the CDR3, is ETGVTQSPTHLIKTRGQQVTLRCSSQSGHNTVSWYQQALGQGPQFIFQYYREEENGRGNFPPRFSGLQFPNYSSELNVNALELDDSALYLCASSPGTSKGGELFFGEGSRLTVL.